The 13 T cell receptor beta chains given below trace back to one sample, sequenced in a study of technical replicates of blood from several donors. Assay: immunoSEQ multiplex PCR; the TCRdb copy retains only in-frame clones and omits some. The sample records some 64,000 clones, approximately 97% being singletons. Sequenced material: T cells isolated from PBMCs. These receptors were taken from a human donor in good health.

The V and J genes are TRBV15 and TRBJ1-5, with a weak D call TRBD1 (5 bases). V lost 0 bases to trimming and J lost 5 bases, with 8 bases between them. From germline, CDR1 is LNHNV and CDR2 YYDKDF (reference sequence). The CDR3 is made up of 14 amino acids. CDR3 loop: CATSRDGTHQPQHF. The DNA of the CDR3 is TGTGCCACCAGCAGAGACGGGACTCATCAGCCCCAGCATTTT.

V and J are TRBV5-1 and TRBJ1-2; D may be TRBD1 (5 bases). Germline values: CDR1 SGHRS, CDR2 YFSETQ. The CDR3 has 16 residues. V was pared by 1 base and J by 4 bases, with 17 bases between. CDR3 region: CASSLNGGGTTYGYTF. In nucleotides, the CDR3 is TGCGCCAGCAGCTTGAACGGAGGAGGGACTACCTATGGCTACACCTTC.

The chain joins TRBV10-3 to TRBJ2-7; 7 bases line up with TRBD2. The germline V gene encodes CDR1 ENHRY and CDR2 SYGVKD. The CDR3 is 15 amino acids. The V segment lost 4 bases and the J segment 2 bases; nucleotides outside the gene matches: 8. In DNA, the CDR3 is TGTGCCATCAGTGCCCTAGGGAGCGGGACCTACGAGCAGTACTTC. Protein sequence: CAISALGSGTYEQYF.

The chain is built from TRBV7-9 and TRBJ2-6, with D possibly being TRBD1 (6 bases). The CDR3 contains 16 residues. Germline V gives CDR1 SEHNR, CDR2 FQNEAQ (reference sequence). V was clipped by 1 base and J by 1 base, with 8 bases between them. The CDR3, as DNA: TGTGCCAGCAGCTTAGTACAGGGTTCTGGGGCCAACGTCCTGACTTTC. This encodes CASSLVQGSGANVLTF. Full variable domain (rest looked up from reference TRBV7-9 and TRBJ2-6): DTGVSQNPRHKITKRGQNVTFRCDPISEHNRLYWYRQTLGQGPEFLTYFQNEAQLEKSRLLSDRFSAERPKGSFSTLEIQRTEQGDSAMYLCASSLVQGSGANVLTFGAGSRLTVL.

CDR3 amino acids: CASSDRLAVQGELFF. DNA of the CDR3: TGTGCCAGCAGTGACAGGCTAGCGGTTCAAGGGGAGCTGTTTTTT. The rearrangement uses TRBV2 and TRBJ2-2; 7 bases line up with TRBD2. The ends lost 3 bases at V and 8 bases at J; junction bases unmatched: 9. The CDR3 covers 15 residues. Germline assignment: CDR1 SNHLY and CDR2 FYNNEI. Based on the CDR3 plus reference TRBV2 and TRBJ2-2, the full variable domain is EPEVTQTPSHQVTQMGQEVILRCVPISNHLYFYWYRQILGQKVEFLVSFYNNEISEKSEIFDDQFSVERPDGSNFTLKIRSTKLEDSAMYFCASSDRLAVQGELFFGEGSRLTVL.

CDR3 sequence reads: CAWSGGGLHEQFF. CDR3 coding DNA: TGTGCCTGGAGTGGGGGAGGGCTACATGAGCAGTTCTTC. This chain links TRBV30 with TRBJ2-1; 7 nucleotides agree with TRBD2. Germline V CDR1 and CDR2: GTSNPN, SVGIG (reference sequence). CDR3 length: 13 residues. Losses at the gene ends were 1 base for V and 8 bases for J; bases not matched to a gene: 5. Full variable domain (remainder filled in from reference TRBV30 and TRBJ2-1): SQTIHQWPATLVQPVGSPLSLECTVEGTSNPNLYWYRQAAGRGLQLLFYSVGIGQISSEVPQNLSASRPQDRQFILSSKKLLLSDSGFYLCAWSGGGLHEQFFGPGTRLTVL.

The V call is TRBV6-5, the J call TRBJ2-1; TRBD2 matches at 9 bases. CDR1 is MNHEY, CDR2 SVGAGI, per germline. This CDR3 contains 16 residues. Trimming cost V 3 bases and J 8 bases; bases outside gene matches: 11. CDR3 region: CASSYRPGGGVDEQFF. CDR3 in DNA: TGTGCCAGCAGTTATCGGCCCGGCGGGGGGGTCGATGAGCAGTTCTTC.

The CDR3 coding sequence is TGTGCCAGCAGGAGGGACAGGGAGGTCTACGAGCAGTACTTC. Protein product: CASRRDREVYEQYF. The V and J genes are TRBV6-5 and TRBJ2-7; TRBD1 matches 9 bases. V trimming: 6 bases; J trimming: 3 bases; junction bases outside the gene matches: 6. Germline CDR1 is MNHEY and CDR2 is SVGAGI. The CDR3 spans 14 residues.

The chain carries TRBV11-2 and TRBJ2-7; 8 positions match TRBD2. This CDR3 has 15 residues. The V segment lost 6 bases and the J segment 0 bases; nucleotides outside the gene matches: 7. Per germline, CDR1 SGHAT and CDR2 FQNNGV. The CDR3 sequence: CASSAGTRSSYEQYF. The CDR3 DNA reads as TGTGCCAGCAGTGCCGGGACTAGATCCTCCTACGAGCAGTACTTC.

This clone was found once. V usage is TRBV11-2 and J usage is TRBJ1-2, with unresolved D. CDR1 SGHAT and CDR2 FQNNGV come from the germline V gene. V lost 2 bases, J lost 5 bases, and 9 bases lay in between. CDR3 size: 13 residues. This CDR3 is CASSLSAAYGYTF. CDR3 sequence (DNA): TGTGCCAGCAGCTTAAGCGCAGCTTATGGCTACACCTTC.

The gene calls are TRBV5-4 and TRBJ2-2, with D perhaps matching TRBD2 (7 bases). The length of the CDR3 is 15 residues. The V and J ends lost 7 bases and 3 bases respectively, with 16 bases between them. Germline V gene data show CDR1 as SGHNT and CDR2 as YYREEE (reference sequence). CDR3 bases: TGTGCCAGCGGGGGGGCGGGGGATTACACCGGGGAGCTGTTTTTT. This translates into CASGGAGDYTGELFF.

The chain links TRBV6-6 to TRBJ2-7, with D perhaps TRBD2 (6 bases). This CDR3 has 16 amino acids. The germline V gene has CDR1 MNHNY and CDR2 SVGAGI (reference sequence). The V end lost 0 bases, the J end lost 6 bases, and 18 bases lay between the germline ends. The DNA of the CDR3 is TGTGCCAGCAGTTACTCGATCGTGTCGACGGGAGCCGAGCAGTACTTC. It specifies CASSYSIVSTGAEQYF.

The chain links TRBV30 to TRBJ2-7; 10 bases map to TRBD1. The germline gives CDR1 GTSNPN, CDR2 SVGIG (reference sequence). With V trimmed by 1 base and J by 5 bases, 5 bases remained unmatched. The CDR3 is made up of 14 amino acids. CDR3 DNA sequence: TGTGCCTGGAGTGCGGACAGGGGGGTCCACGAGCAGTACTTC. Translation: CAWSADRGVHEQYF.